This TCR beta chain appears in the sequencing data of a study of OX40 agonist ivuxolimab in advanced cancers. In the study overall: Ivuxolimab doses were 0.01, 0.1, 0.3, 1.5, 3 or 10 mg/kg every 2 weeks. Patients treated during dose escalation were battling hepatocellular carcinoma, melanoma, renal cell or head and neck cancer.

Assay used: immunoSEQ multiplex PCR; TCRdb lists only in-frame clones, some missing. Of under 45,000 clones in the sample, approximately 80% are singletons; the top ten hold roughly 2.5%. Only one count was recorded for this clone. Its cognate antigen is unknown. Study conclusions and caveats: The study found among the lowest clonal expansion in partial responders at 0.1-3.0 mg/kg. The study did not work out the antigen specificity of the expanded peripheral T cells.

The source of this sequence is an adult with an advanced solid tumor such as melanoma, head and neck, liver or kidney cancer. This specimen consisted of CD4+ or CD8+ T cells sorted from blood, obtained in a trial of the OX40 agonist ivuxolimab.

In DNA, the CDR3 is TGCGCCAGCAGCCAAGACCGCCGCCCCCTGTACGAGCAGTACGTC. It translates to CASSQDRRPLYEQYV. The chain has TRBV4-1 and TRBJ2-7, with no clear D. Between the trimmed V and J ends, which lost 0 bases and 4 bases, there was a span of 13 bases. The CDR3 is made up of 15 amino acids. The germline CDR1 and CDR2 sequences are MGHRA and YSYEKL.